This T cell receptor beta chain was identified in a study of cytomegalovirus exposure and HLA in healthy donors. Regarding the study as a whole: A later analysis linked a missense DCLRE1C variant to TCR beta V- and J-gene trimming. A later analysis reportedly found fewer N-insertions in an Asian-associated ancestry cluster than the approximately 670-donor mean. By HLA locus, TCR association rates varied in a later analysis, with DRB1 showing the most and HLA-C the fewest.

With respect to this clone: Its antigen is not identified.

Regarding donors, all were healthy bone marrow donors. The CDR3 covers 14 residues. The trim removed 7 bases at V and 6 bases at J, leaving 9 bases unmatched. Germline-derived CDR1 and CDR2 are SGHAT and FQNNGV. A multiplex PCR was run with 60 Vbeta primers and 13 Jbeta primers. Clones were sequenced by immunoSEQ multiplex PCR, and TCRdb holds only the in-frame ones, with some missing. The sample is made up of 150,000 or so clones, and the top ten hold around 2.2% of it. This rearrangement joins TRBV11-2 to TRBJ2-7; 10 bases agree with TRBD1. Material: PBMCs. This TCR derives from a woman aged 18-29 years in good health and CMV-seronegative. In DNA form, the CDR3 reads TGTGCCAGCAACCCCCGGACAGGGGGAAGCGAGCAGTACTTC. It is translated as CASNPRTGGSEQYF.